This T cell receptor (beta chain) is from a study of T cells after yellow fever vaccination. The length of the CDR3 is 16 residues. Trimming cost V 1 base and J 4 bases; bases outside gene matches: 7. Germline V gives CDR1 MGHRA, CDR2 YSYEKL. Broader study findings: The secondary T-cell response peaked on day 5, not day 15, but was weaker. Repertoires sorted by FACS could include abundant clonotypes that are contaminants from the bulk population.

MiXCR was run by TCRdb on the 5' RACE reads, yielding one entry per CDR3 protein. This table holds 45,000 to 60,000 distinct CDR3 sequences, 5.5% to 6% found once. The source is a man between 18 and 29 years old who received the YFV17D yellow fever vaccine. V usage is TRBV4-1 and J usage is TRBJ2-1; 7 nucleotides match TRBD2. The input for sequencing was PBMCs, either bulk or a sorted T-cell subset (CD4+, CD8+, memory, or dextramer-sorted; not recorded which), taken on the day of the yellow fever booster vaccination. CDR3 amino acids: CASSQATSGVYNEQFF. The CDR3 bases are TGCGCCAGCAGCCAAGCTACCAGCGGGGTTTACAATGAGCAGTTCTTC.